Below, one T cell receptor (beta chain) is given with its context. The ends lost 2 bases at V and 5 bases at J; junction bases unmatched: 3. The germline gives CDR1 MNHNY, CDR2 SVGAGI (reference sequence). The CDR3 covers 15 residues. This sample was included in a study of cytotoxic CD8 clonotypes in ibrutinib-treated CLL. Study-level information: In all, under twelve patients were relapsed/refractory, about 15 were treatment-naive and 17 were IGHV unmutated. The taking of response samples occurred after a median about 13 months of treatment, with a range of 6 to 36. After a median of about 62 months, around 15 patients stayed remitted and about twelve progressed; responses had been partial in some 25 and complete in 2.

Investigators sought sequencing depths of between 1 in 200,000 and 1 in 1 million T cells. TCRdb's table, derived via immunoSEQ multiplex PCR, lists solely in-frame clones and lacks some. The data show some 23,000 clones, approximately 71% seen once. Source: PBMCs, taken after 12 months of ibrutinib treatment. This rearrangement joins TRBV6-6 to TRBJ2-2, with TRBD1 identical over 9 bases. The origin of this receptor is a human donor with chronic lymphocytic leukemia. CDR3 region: CASSYGTGRTGELFF. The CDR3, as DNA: TGTGCCAGCAGTTACGGGACAGGGAGGACCGGGGAGCTGTTTTTT.